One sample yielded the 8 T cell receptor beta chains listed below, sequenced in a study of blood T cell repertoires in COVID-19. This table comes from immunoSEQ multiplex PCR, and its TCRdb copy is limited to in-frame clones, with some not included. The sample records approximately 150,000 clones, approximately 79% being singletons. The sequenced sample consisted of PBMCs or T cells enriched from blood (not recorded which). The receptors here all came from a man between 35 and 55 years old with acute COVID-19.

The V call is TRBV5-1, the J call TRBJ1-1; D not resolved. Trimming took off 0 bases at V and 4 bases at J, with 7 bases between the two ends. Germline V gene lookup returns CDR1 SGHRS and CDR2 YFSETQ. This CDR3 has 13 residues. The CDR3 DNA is TGCGCCAGCAGCTTGGATTGGAGCACTGAAGCTTTCTTT. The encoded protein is CASSLDWSTEAFF.

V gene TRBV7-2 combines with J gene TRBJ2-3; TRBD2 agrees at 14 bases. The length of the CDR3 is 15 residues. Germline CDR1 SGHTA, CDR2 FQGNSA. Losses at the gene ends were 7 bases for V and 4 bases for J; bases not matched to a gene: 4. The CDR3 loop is CASIRLAGGADTQYF. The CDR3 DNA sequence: TGTGCCAGCATCCGACTAGCGGGAGGGGCAGATACGCAGTATTTT.

As DNA, the CDR3 is TGTGCCAGCAGTTACTCAGTGAGCGGGTTGGTGTTTTTT. Translating gives CASSYSVSGLVFF. The genes are TRBV6-2 or TRBV6-3 and TRBJ2-2; D is possibly TRBD2 (6 bases). Germline V gene lookup returns CDR1 MNHEY and CDR2 SVGEGT. V dropped 0 bases and J dropped 15 bases, with 14 bases sitting between them. The CDR3 is 13 residues long.

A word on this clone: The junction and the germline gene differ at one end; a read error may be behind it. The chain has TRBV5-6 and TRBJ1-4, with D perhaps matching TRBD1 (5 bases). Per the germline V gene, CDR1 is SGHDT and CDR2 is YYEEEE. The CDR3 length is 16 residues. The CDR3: CASRFGGGSGGEKLFF. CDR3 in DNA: TGTGCCAGCCGCTTCGGAGGTGGGTCCGGGGGTGAAAAACTGTTTTTT.

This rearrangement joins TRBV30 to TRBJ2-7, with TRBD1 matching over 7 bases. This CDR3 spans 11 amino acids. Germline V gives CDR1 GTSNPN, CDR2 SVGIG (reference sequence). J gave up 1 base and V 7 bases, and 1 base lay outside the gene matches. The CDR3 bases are TGTGCCTCGGGACAGTCCTACGAGCAGTACTTC. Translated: CASGQSYEQYF. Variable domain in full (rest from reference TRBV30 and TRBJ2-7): SQTIHQWPATLVQPVGSPLSLECTVEGTSNPNLYWYRQAAGRGLQLLFYSVGIGQISSEVPQNLSASRPQDRQFILSSKKLLLSDSGFYLCASGQSYEQYFGPGTRLTVT.

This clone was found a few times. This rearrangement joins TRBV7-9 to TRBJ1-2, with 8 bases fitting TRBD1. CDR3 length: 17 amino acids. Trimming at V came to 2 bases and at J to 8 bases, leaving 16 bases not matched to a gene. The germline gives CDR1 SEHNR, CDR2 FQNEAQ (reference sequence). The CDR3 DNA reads TGTGCCAGCAGCTTATCGGAGACAGGGGAGTTATCGAGGGGCTACACCTTC. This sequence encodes CASSLSETGELSRGYTF.

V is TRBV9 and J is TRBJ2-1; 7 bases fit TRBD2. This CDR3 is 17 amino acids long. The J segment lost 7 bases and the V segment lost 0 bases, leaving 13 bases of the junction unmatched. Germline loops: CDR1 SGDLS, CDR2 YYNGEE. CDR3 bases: TGTGCCAGCAGCGTAGCTGAGGGGAGGGCCGGGGGTAATGAGCAGTTCTTC. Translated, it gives CASSVAEGRAGGNEQFF.

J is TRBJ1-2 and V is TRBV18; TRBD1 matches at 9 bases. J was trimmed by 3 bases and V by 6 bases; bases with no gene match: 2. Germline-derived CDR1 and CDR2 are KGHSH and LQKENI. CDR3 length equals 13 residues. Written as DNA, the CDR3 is TGTGCCAGCTCGCGGACAGGGGACTATGGCTACACCTTC. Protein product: CASSRTGDYGYTF.